This T cell receptor beta chain was retrieved from a study of cytomegalovirus exposure and HLA in healthy donors. The PCR used 60 Vbeta and 13 Jbeta primers. TCRdb's copy holds only in-frame clones and misses some; the assay was immunoSEQ multiplex PCR. The profile covers 210,000 or so clones, with approximately 83% appearing a single time and 9.5% to 13% taken by the ten largest. Points from the study as a whole: With DRB1 most and HLA-C fewest, TCR association rates differed between HLA loci in a later analysis. The HLA-A and HLA-B alleles of most subjects were reportedly predicted accurately from TCR beta sequences. According to a later analysis, donors in an Asian-associated ancestry cluster reportedly had fewer N-insertions than the 666-donor mean. Cytomegalovirus association was listed for 150 or so TCR beta chains.

Details on this clone: The antigen is not known.

The TCR was taken from a woman aged 50 to 60 in good health and CMV-seropositive. Sequencing was performed on PBMCs.

The CDR3 here is CASSLGEGQTDTQYF. The CDR3 nucleotides are TGTGCCAGTAGTCTCGGGGAGGGCCAAACAGATACGCAGTATTTT. V gene TRBV19 combines with J gene TRBJ2-3; 7 nucleotides align to TRBD2. Germline lookup yields CDR1 LNHDA and CDR2 SQIVND (reference sequence). The ends lost 5 bases at V and 3 bases at J; junction bases unmatched: 8. The CDR3 spans 15 residues.